The entry that follows covers one TCR beta chain sequence. Amplification used 60 Vbeta primers and 13 Jbeta primers. The table came from immunoSEQ multiplex PCR; TCRdb's copy has only in-frame clones and leaves some out. Recorded for this sample: approximately 120,000 clones. These data originate in a study of cytomegalovirus exposure and HLA in healthy donors. The CDR3 has 14 amino acids. The V end was cut by 1 base, the J end by 6 bases, with 10 bases between. Germline V gene sequence: CDR1 SGHAT, CDR2 FQNNGV. The TCR sequence derives from a young man in good health and CMV-seronegative. The V gene is TRBV11-2, the J gene TRBJ2-1; D remains unclear. Sequencing used PBMCs. CDR3 nucleotides: TGTGCCAGCAGCTTAGTCGCGGTAGGCAATGAGCAGTTCTTC. This sequence encodes CASSLVAVGNEQFF. The whole variable domain, remainder taken from reference TRBV11-2 and TRBJ2-1, is EAGVAQSPRYKIIEKRQSVAFWCNPISGHATLYWYQQILGQGPKLLIQFQNNGVVDDSQLPKDRFSAERLKGVDSTLKIQPAKLEDSAVYLCASSLVAVGNEQFFGPGTRLTVL.